This passage covers 23 T cell receptor beta chains from one sample sequenced in a study of cytomegalovirus exposure and HLA in healthy donors. With 60 Vbeta and 13 Jbeta primers, the PCR was carried out. The protocol was immunoSEQ multiplex PCR, while the TCRdb copy is restricted to in-frame clones and leaves out a portion. The sample contains 99,000 or so clones, under 85% of which appear only once. Sequenced sample: PBMCs. The receptors originated from a middle-aged woman in good health and CMV-seropositive.

The chain combines TRBV5-1 with TRBJ2-7; D may be TRBD1 (6 bases). Per germline, CDR1 SGHRS and CDR2 YFSETQ. Trimming stripped 0 bases from V and 11 bases from J, with 21 bases between. The CDR3 runs 15 residues. The CDR3 nucleotides are TGCGCCAGCAGCTTGGATGACAGGACAAGGTGGAAGGAGTACTTC. This encodes CASSLDDRTRWKEYF.

The chain carries TRBV2 and TRBJ1-6; a possible D gene is TRBD1 (5 bases). In germline, CDR1 is SNHLY, CDR2 FYNNEI. V dropped 6 bases and J dropped 6 bases, with 12 bases sitting between them. CDR3 length: 14 amino acids. The CDR3 DNA follows: TGTGCCAGCAGGGGTGGCCAGGGTAATTCACCCCTCCACTTT. Its protein product is CASRGGQGNSPLHF.

The chain recombines TRBV28 with TRBJ1-4; D uncertain. V dropped 6 bases and J dropped 8 bases, with 10 bases sitting between them. CDR1 and CDR2 (germline): MDHEN, SYDVKM. The CDR3 is 12 residues long. CDR3 loop: CASSPFKEKLFF. As DNA, the CDR3 is TGTGCCAGCAGCCCCTTTAAAGAAAAACTGTTTTTT.

J is TRBJ2-5 and V is TRBV5-1; 7 bases agree with TRBD1. The J call may be incorrect, as the DNA end agrees better with TRBJ2-7. The germline V gene encodes CDR1 SGHRS and CDR2 YFSETQ. CDR3 length: 13 residues. The CDR3 DNA reads as TGCGCCAGCAGTCAGGGGGTTTCCTACGAGCAGTACTTC. The encoded protein is CASSQGVSYEQYF.

V gene TRBV4-2 combines with J gene TRBJ2-4; D might be TRBD2 (7 bases). V lost 0 bases, J lost 1 base, and 13 bases lay in between. Germline V CDR1 and CDR2: LGHNA, YNFKEQ. The CDR3 length is 17 residues. The CDR3 DNA reads as TGTGCCAGCAGCCAAGATGTGGCGGGGGCGGCCAAAAACATTCAGTACTTC. It yields the protein CASSQDVAGAAKNIQYF.

The CDR3 here is CASTLRGIEEKLFF. CDR3 bases: TGTGCCAGCACCCTCAGGGGGATCGAGGAAAAACTGTTTTTT. V gene TRBV7-8 combines with J gene TRBJ1-4, with 7 bases lining up with TRBD1. V was clipped by 7 bases and J by 8 bases; unmatched bases: 10. The CDR3 totals 14 residues. The germline gives CDR1 SGHVS, CDR2 FQNEAQ.

The rearrangement links TRBV19 to TRBJ2-3; 9 bases align to TRBD1. The V gene's germline CDR1 is LNHDA and CDR2 SQIVND (reference sequence). The CDR3 spans 13 residues. The junction had 4 bases not matched to a gene; V was cut back by 8 bases and J by 4 bases. CDR3 nucleotide sequence: TGTGCCAGTCGGGACAGGGCCGCAGATACGCAGTATTTT. It specifies CASRDRAADTQYF.

This chain connects TRBV5-5 to TRBJ2-1; TRBD2 is a possible D gene (6 bases). CDR3 size: 15 residues. The ends were cut back, 4 bases at V and 3 bases at J, with 14 bases in the middle. Germline assignment: CDR1 SGHKS and CDR2 YYEKEE (reference sequence). CDR3 nucleotide sequence: TGTGCCAGCAGCCACCCCGGGGGTGGCTACAATGAGCAGTTCTTC. It specifies CASSHPGGGYNEQFF.

The chain links TRBV7-9 to TRBJ2-2, with TRBD2 identical over 7 bases. From germline, CDR1 is SEHNR and CDR2 FQNEAQ (reference sequence). The CDR3 runs 18 residues. V trimming: 3 bases; J trimming: 1 base; junction bases outside the gene matches: 11. CDR3 protein: CASSFRRGLAVNTGELFF. The CDR3 bases are TGTGCCAGCAGCTTTCGAAGAGGTCTAGCGGTGAACACCGGGGAGCTGTTTTTT.

This rearrangement joins TRBV7-8 to TRBJ2-1; a weak D match, TRBD2 (5 bases). CDR1 is SGHVS and CDR2 is FQNEAQ in the germline V gene. CDR3 size: 14 residues. V lost 5 bases to trimming and J lost 3 bases, with 11 bases between them. The CDR3 DNA follows: TGTGCCAGCAGCCCAGCGGTTAGCTACAATGAGCAGTTCTTC. Protein product: CASSPAVSYNEQFF.

This chain links TRBV28 with TRBJ1-6; the D is unclear. Trimming shortened V by 6 bases and J by 8 bases, and 14 bases separated the two germline ends. CDR1 is MDHEN, CDR2 SYDVKM, per germline. This CDR3 is 14 amino acids long. The CDR3 loop is CASSASGVDSPLHF. The DNA for the CDR3 is TGTGCCAGCAGCGCCTCGGGTGTCGATTCACCCCTCCACTTT.

This clone was found a few times. This sequence joins TRBV2 and TRBJ2-3; 7 bases line up with TRBD1. The CDR3 has 13 residues. Germline V gene data show CDR1 as SNHLY and CDR2 as FYNNEI. Losses at the gene ends were 6 bases for V and 5 bases for J; bases not matched to a gene: 5. The DNA of the CDR3 is TGTGCCAGCAGCCCTAACAGGGGAGATACGCAGTATTTT. Translation: CASSPNRGDTQYF.

The V and J genes are TRBV5-6 and TRBJ1-1; D is perhaps TRBD1 (6 bases). This CDR3 spans 15 amino acids. V lost 2 bases and J lost 3, with 14 bases in between. Germline-derived CDR1 and CDR2 are SGHDT and YYEEEE. The DNA for the CDR3 is TGTGCCAGCAGCTTCGGGGGGCCCTACGACACTGAAGCTTTCTTT. Protein: CASSFGGPYDTEAFF.

The J gene is TRBJ1-2, the V gene TRBV10-3; D unclear. CDR3 length: 13 residues. Looked up from germline, CDR1 is ENHRY and CDR2 is SYGVKD. V shed 0 bases and J shed 5 bases, with 7 bases lying between them. CDR3 nucleotides: TGTGCCATCAGTGAGTCCCCCAGTTATGGCTACACCTTC. This codes for CAISESPSYGYTF.

This sequence joins TRBV7-9 and TRBJ1-5, with a weak D call TRBD1 (5 bases). This CDR3 has 14 amino acids. Trimming shortened V by 4 bases and J by 3 bases, and 10 bases separated the two germline ends. The germline V gene encodes CDR1 SEHNR and CDR2 FQNEAQ (reference sequence). CDR3 residues: CASSSGFANQPQHF. The CDR3, as DNA: TGTGCCAGCAGCTCAGGGTTTGCCAATCAGCCCCAGCATTTT. The full variable domain, in which reference TRBV7-9 and TRBJ1-5 provide the parts outside the CDR3, is DTGVSQNPRHKITKRGQNVTFRCDPISEHNRLYWYRQTLGQGPEFLTYFQNEAQLEKSRLLSDRFSAERPKGSFSTLEIQRTEQGDSAMYLCASSSGFANQPQHFGDGTRLSIL.

The chain carries TRBV7-9 and TRBJ2-3; a weak D match, TRBD2 (7 bases). V lost 1 base to trimming and J lost 5 bases, with 16 bases between them. Germline lookup yields CDR1 SEHNR and CDR2 FQNEAQ (reference sequence). The CDR3 totals 16 residues. DNA for the CDR3: TGTGCCAGCAGCTTAGGCCTAACGGGGGGCGGAGATACGCAGTATTTT. It yields the protein CASSLGLTGGGDTQYF.

This clone was found once. This sequence joins TRBV12-2 and TRBJ2-3; the table's D call of TRBD1 was not tested on the DNA. TRBV12-2 is designated a pseudogene. The CDR3 sequence is 17 residues long. CDR3 nucleotide sequence: TGTGCAAGTCGCTCAAACCCGACAGGGGGCTTCACAGATACGCAGTATTTT. Amino acids: CASRSNPTGGFTDTQYF.

The rearrangement joins TRBV5-6 to TRBJ2-2; D might be TRBD1 (6 bases). Trimming shortened V by 0 bases and J by 5 bases, and 14 bases separated the two germline ends. Germline V gives CDR1 SGHDT, CDR2 YYEEEE. The CDR3 is 16 residues long. The CDR3 region has the DNA TGTGCCAGCAGCTTGGGCCCCGGACAGCCTACCGGGGAGCTGTTTTTT. It specifies CASSLGPGQPTGELFF.

This sequence joins TRBV7-3 and TRBJ2-1, with D possibly TRBD2 on 6 matching bases. V gave up 5 bases and J gave up 3 bases, with 11 bases separating them. This CDR3 is 14 amino acids long. Looked up from germline, CDR1 is SGHTA and CDR2 is FQGTGA. The CDR3 sequence is CASSPGGNYNEQFF. CDR3 bases: TGTGCCAGCAGCCCCGGGGGTAACTACAATGAGCAGTTCTTC.

The rearrangement links TRBV25-1 to TRBJ1-5, with unresolved D. The ends were cut back, 2 bases at V and 6 bases at J, with 8 bases in the middle. Germline values: CDR1 MGHDK, CDR2 SYGVNS. This CDR3 has 13 residues. The CDR3 here is CASSEVAGQPQHF. The CDR3 nucleotides are TGTGCCAGCAGTGAAGTAGCGGGTCAGCCCCAGCATTTT.

The chain uses TRBV7-3 and TRBJ2-5, with D possibly matching TRBD2 (6 bases). Germline lookup yields CDR1 SGHTA and CDR2 FQGTGA. The CDR3 runs 14 residues. The V gene lost 5 bases and the J gene lost 5 bases, with 15 bases spanning the gap. The CDR3 DNA sequence: TGTGCCAGCAGCCCTTTCGGGGGAAGGGAGACCCAGTACTTC. As protein: CASSPFGGRETQYF. The full variable domain, its missing parts supplied by reference TRBV7-3 and TRBJ2-5, is GAGVSQTPSNKVTEKGKYVELRCDPISGHTALYWYRQSLGQGPEFLIYFQGTGAADDSGLPNDRFFAVRPEGSVSTLKIQRTERGDSAVYLCASSPFGGRETQYFGPGTRLLVL.

This clone was seen a handful of times. CDR3 in DNA: TGTGCCAGTAGTAGCGGAAGTAGGGGCCAAAACTATGGCTACACCTTC. It specifies CASSSGSRGQNYGYTF. The gene calls are TRBV19 and TRBJ1-2; maybe TRBD1 (5 bases). Germline V lookup: CDR1 LNHDA, CDR2 SQIVND (reference sequence). CDR3 size: 16 residues. The V and J ends lost 4 bases and 2 bases respectively, with 17 bases between them.

The chain combines TRBV6-5 with TRBJ1-2, with 7 bases lining up with TRBD1. The V gene's germline CDR1 is MNHEY and CDR2 SVGAGI. V was pared by 2 bases and J by 2 bases, with 2 bases of the junction left unmatched. The CDR3 length is 14 residues. CDR3 sequence (DNA): TGTGCCAGCAGTTACCTGGGACAGAACTATGGCTACACCTTC. This codes for CASSYLGQNYGYTF.